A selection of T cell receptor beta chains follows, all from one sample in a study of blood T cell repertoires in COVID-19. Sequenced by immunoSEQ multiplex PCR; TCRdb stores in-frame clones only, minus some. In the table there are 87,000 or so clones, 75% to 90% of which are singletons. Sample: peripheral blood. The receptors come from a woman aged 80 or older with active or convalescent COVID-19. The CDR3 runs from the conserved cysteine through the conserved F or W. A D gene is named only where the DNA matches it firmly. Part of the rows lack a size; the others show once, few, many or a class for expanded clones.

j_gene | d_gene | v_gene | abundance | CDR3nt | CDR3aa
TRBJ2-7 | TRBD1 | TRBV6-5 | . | TGTGCCAGCAGTTACCGGGACAGGGCCCACGAGCAGTACTTC | CASSYRDRAHEQYF
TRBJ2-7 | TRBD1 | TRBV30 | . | TGTGCCTGGAATAGGGGGCACGAGCAGTACTTC | CAWNRGHEQYF
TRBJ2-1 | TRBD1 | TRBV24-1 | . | TGTGCCACCAGTGATTTGCAACTGGCAGGGGGCTGGTTCTTC | CATSDLQLAGGWFF
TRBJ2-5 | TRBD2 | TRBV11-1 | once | TGTGCCAGCAGCTTAGCGTTAAGCGGCAGCGGGGTGGAGACCCAGTACTTC | CASSLALSGSGVETQYF
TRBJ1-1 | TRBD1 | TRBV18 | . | TGTGCCAGCTCACCCCAAGGACAGGGCTCCACTGAAGCTTTCTTT | CASSPQGQGSTEAFF
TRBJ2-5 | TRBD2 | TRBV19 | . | TGTGCCAGCGCCTTGGGTAGAGCGGGAGAAGGTGAGACCCAGTACTTC | CASALGRAGEGETQYF
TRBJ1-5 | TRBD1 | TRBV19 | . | TGTGCCAGTAATCCCGGGACAGGGGGCAATCAGCCCCAGCATTTT | CASNPGTGGNQPQHF
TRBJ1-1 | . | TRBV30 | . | TGTGCCTGGAGCTTACAGCAGAACACTGAAGCTTTCTTT | CAWSLQQNTEAFF
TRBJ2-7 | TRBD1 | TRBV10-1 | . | TGCGCCAGCAGTGGGACAGGGAGTCAGAACGAGCAGTACTTC | CASSGTGSQNEQYF
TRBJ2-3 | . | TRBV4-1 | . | TGCGCCAGCAGCCTGTCCCCGGCGGGGACAGATACGCAGTATTTT | CASSLSPAGTDTQYF
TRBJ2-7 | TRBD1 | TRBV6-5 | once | TGTGCCAGCAGTTTCCGGGACAGTTCCTACGAGCAGTACTTC | CASSFRDSSYEQYF
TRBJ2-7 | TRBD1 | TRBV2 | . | TGTGCCAGCAGTGTTACAGGGGGCCCCTACGAGCAGTACTTC | CASSVTGGPYEQYF
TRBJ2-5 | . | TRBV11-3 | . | TGTGCCAGCAGCCATGTCCCAGCGTACCAAGAGACCCAGTACTTC | CASSHVPAYQETQYF
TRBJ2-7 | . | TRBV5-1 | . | TGCGCCAGCAGCTTGTACCTAGGGGCCTACGAGCAGTACTTC | CASSLYLGAYEQYF
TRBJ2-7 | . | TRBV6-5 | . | TGTGCCAGCAGTTACATGGGCAGTTCCTACGAGCAGTACTTC | CASSYMGSSYEQYF
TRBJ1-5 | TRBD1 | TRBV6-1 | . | TGTGCCAGCAGTGGATGGGGCACAGGGGGCAATCAGCCCCAGCATTTT | CASSGWGTGGNQPQHF
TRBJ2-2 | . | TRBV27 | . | TGTGCCAGCAGTTTAGCGCCTTCATTGGGGGCTGGGGACACCGGGGAGCTGTTTTTT | CASSLAPSLGAGDTGELFF
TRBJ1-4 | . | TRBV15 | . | TGTGCCACCAGCAGAGATTATTCAACTAATGAAAAACTGTTTTTT | CATSRDYSTNEKLFF
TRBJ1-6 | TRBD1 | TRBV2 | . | TGTGCCAGCGTCGGGACAGGGTGGAATTCACCCCTCCACTTT | CASVGTGWNSPLHF
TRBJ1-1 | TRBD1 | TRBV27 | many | TGTGCCAGCAGCCAAGCAGGGGGCAGTTGGAAGAACACTGAAGCTTTCTTT | CASSQAGGSWKNTEAFF
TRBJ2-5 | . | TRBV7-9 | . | TGTGCCAGCAGCTTAGGACTAGGAGGAGGTAACAGGGAGACCCAGTACTTC | CASSLGLGGGNRETQYF
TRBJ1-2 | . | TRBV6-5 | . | TGTGCCAGCGTCGGACAGAGCACCTATGAAGGCTACACCTTC | CASVGQSTYEGYTF
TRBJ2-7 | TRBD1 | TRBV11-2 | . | TGTGCCAGCAGACGCCGGGACAGGGGGCCTTATAGCTCCTACGAGCAGTACTTC | CASRRRDRGPYSSYEQYF
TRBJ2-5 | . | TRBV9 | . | TGTGCCAGCAGCGTAGGTTCGGGGTTTGTGGAGACCCAGTACTTC | CASSVGSGFVETQYF
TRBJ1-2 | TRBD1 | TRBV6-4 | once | TGTGCCAGCAGTGACTCTGGGACAGGGATGTATGGCTACACCTTC | CASSDSGTGMYGYTF
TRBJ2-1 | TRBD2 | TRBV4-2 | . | TGTGCCAGCAGCCAAGATCTAGCGGTAACCTACAATGAGCAGTTCTTC | CASSQDLAVTYNEQFF
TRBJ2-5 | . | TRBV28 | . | TGTGCCAGCAGGCCCGGAGGGAGGATCGAAGAGACCCAGTACTTC | CASRPGGRIEETQYF
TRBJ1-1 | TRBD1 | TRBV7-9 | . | TGTGCCAGCAGCCCCGGGACAGGGGGCTTTGGGACTGAAGCTTTCTTT | CASSPGTGGFGTEAFF
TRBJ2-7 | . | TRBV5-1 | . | TGCGCCAGCAGCCCAAGTCAGACTAGGAGCTCCTACGAGCAGTACTTC | CASSPSQTRSSYEQYF
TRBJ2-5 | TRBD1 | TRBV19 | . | TGTGCCAGTAACAGGGGGGATCGGGATACCCAGTACTTC | CASNRGDRDTQYF
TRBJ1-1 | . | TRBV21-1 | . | TGTGCCAGCCAAAACACTGAAGCTTTCTTT | CASQNTEAFF
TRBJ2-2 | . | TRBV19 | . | TGTGCCAGTAGTATAAAGGCGGGGACCGGGGAGCTGTTTTTT | CASSIKAGTGELFF
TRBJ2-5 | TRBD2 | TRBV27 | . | TGTGCCAGCATGACTAGCGGGGGGGAGACCCAGTACTTC | CASMTSGGETQYF
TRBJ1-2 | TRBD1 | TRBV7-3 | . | TGTGCCAGGGTAACCAGGGGGGACACCTTC | CARVTRGDTF
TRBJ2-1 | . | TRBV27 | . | TGTGCCAGCAGTCGGGGAGCGGGCGGATACAATGAGCAGTTCTTC | CASSRGAGGYNEQFF
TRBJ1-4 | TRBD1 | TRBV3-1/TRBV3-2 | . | TGTGCCAGCAGCCAAGTCGGGACAGTCAGTTTAAATGAAAAACTGTTTTTT | CASSQVGTVSLNEKLFF
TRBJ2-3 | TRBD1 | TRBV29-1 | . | TGCAGCGTGGGGACAGGGGGCACAGATACGCAGTATTTT | CSVGTGGTDTQYF
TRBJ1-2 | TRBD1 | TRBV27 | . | TGTGCCAGCAGTTTCGGGACAGGGGTTTTAAGTGGCTACACCTTC | CASSFGTGVLSGYTF
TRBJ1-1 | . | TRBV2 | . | TGTGCCAGCAACCCCTTCGACAGGTCCCCGGCTTTCTTT | CASNPFDRSPAFF
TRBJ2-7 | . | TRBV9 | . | TGTGCCAGCAGCGTTGAGCTCTACGAGCAGTACTTC | CASSVELYEQYF
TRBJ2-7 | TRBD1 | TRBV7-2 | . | TGTGCCAGCAGCTTAGGAGCACCGGGACAGGGTTACGAGCAGTACTTC | CASSLGAPGQGYEQYF
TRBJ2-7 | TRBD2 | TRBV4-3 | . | TGCGCCAGCAGCCAAGTATTTAAAGCGGGAGGGCCCTCCTCCTACGAGCAGTACTTC | CASSQVFKAGGPSSYEQYF
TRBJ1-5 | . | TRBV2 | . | TGTGCCAGCACTGCAGGAAACAGCTGGCAGCCCCAGCATTTT | CASTAGNSWQPQHF
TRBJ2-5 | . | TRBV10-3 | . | TGTGCCACCACACCGGGCCAAGAGACCCAGTACTTC | CATTPGQETQYF
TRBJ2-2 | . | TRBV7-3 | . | TGTGCCAGCAGCTTGGACTTGACCGGGGAGCTGTTTTTT | CASSLDLTGELFF
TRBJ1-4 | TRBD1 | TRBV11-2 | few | TGTGCCAGCAGCCGAGAGGGGGCAGGGGAAAAACTGTTTTTT | CASSREGAGEKLFF
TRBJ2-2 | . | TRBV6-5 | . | TGTGCCAGCAGAACCGGACAGCTGACCGGGGAGCTGTTTTTT | CASRTGQLTGELFF